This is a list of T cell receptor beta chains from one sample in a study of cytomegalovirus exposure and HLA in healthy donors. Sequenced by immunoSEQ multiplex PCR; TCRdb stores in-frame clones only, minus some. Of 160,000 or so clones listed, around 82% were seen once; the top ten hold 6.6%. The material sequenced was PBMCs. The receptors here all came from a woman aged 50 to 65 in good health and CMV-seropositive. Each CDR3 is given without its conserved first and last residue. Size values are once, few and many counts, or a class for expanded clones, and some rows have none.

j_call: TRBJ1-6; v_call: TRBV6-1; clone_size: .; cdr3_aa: ASSENRDSPLH
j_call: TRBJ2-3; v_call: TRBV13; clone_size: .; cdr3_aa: ASSSSSGEEDTQY
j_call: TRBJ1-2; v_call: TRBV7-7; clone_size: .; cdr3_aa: ASSLVNLWGQGDYRT
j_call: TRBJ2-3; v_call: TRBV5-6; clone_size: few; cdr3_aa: ASSLGLAGGPINTQY
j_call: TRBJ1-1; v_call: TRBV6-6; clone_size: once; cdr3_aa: ASSYSSTEAF
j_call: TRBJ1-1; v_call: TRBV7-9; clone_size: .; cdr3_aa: ASSRQGTEAF
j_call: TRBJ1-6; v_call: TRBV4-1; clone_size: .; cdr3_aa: ASSTDRVSVEGGYNSPLH
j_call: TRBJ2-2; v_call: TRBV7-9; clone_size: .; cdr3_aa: SSSSTRTGGTGELF
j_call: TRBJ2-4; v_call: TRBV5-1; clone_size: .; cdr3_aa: ASSPGGGAGQNIQY
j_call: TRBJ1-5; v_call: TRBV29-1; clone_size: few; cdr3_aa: SVLIGQTSNQPQH
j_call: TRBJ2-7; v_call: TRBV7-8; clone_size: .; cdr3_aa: ASSLAGTSGSYEQY
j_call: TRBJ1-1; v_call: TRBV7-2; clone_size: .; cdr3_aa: ASSLAPQTEAF
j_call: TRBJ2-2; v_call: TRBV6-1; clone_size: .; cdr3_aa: ASIPSNTGELF
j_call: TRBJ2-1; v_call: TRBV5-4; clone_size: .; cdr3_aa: ASSPGNEQF
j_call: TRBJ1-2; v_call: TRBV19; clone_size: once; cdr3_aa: ASNNGAFTNGYT
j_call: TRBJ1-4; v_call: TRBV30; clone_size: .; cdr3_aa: AWNTGDLGEKLF
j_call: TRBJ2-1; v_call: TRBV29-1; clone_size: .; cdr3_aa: SVEGVAVSYNEQF
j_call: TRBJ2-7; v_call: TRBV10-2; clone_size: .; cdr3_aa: ASSLGQAIYEQY
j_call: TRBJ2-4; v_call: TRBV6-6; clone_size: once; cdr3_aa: ASIAKGQGNIQY
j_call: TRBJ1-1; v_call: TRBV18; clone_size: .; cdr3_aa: ASSDGGNTEAF
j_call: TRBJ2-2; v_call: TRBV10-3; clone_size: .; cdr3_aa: AIAPAGGLTGELF
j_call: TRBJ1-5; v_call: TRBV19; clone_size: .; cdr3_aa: ASRDRGFSNQPQH
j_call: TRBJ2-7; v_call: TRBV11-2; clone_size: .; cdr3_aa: ASSLFYEQY
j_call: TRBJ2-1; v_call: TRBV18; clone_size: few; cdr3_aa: ASSPRTSGGHNEQF
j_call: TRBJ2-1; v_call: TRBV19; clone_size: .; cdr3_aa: ASSTRESNEQF
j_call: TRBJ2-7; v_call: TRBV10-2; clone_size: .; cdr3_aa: ASSARDSPYEQY
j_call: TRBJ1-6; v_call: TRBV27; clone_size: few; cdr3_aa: ASSQRTGVSNSPLH
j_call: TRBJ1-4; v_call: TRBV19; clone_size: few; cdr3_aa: ASRRVPGQGGGKLF
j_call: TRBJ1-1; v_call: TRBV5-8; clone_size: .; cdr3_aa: ASSLGASNTEAF
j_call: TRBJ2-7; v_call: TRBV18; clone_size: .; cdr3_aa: ASSPLGQGAYEQY
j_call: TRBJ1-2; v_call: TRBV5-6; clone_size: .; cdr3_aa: ASSFYRGRVHDGYT
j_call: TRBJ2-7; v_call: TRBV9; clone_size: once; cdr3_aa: ASSLTSGPYEQY
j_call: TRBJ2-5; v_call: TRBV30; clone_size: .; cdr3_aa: AWSVGGETQY
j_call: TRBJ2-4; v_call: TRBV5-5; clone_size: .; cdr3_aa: ASSRDPGTQNIQY
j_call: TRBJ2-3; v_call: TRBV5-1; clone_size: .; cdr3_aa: ASSLLATGTATDTQY
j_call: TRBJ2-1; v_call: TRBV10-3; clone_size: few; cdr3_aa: ATGRGQPNEQF
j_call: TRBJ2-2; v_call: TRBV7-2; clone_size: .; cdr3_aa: ASSARTSGGNTGELF
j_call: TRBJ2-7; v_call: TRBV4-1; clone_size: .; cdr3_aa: ASSQGTGGLY